Listed below are T cell receptor beta chains from one sample, sequenced in a study of blood T cell repertoires in COVID-19. Sequencing used immunoSEQ multiplex PCR; TCRdb keeps in-frame clones, though not all of them. The table has some 70,000 clones, roughly three quarters seen once. Input material: peripheral blood. These receptors all stem from a human donor in a cohort sampled during active COVID-19. Each CDR3 is given with its conserved first and last residue. The D gene is left open where the match is weak. Rows give clone size only sometimes, using once, few, many, or a class for an expanded clone.

J gene: TRBJ1-1
V gene: TRBV28
clone size: NA
D gene: NA
CDR3 DNA: TGTGCCAGCAGTACACAGGGGAACACTGAAGCTTTCTTT
CDR3 protein: CASSTQGNTEAFF

J gene: TRBJ2-3
V gene: TRBV5-4
clone size: NA
D gene: NA
CDR3 DNA: TGTGCCAGCAGCTTGTGGCCAAACACAGATACGCAGTATTTT
CDR3 protein: CASSLWPNTDTQYF

J gene: TRBJ2-7
V gene: TRBV21-1
clone size: NA
D gene: NA
CDR3 DNA: TGTGCCAGCAGCAAAGTGACCCCCGGACAGGGGAGGTCCTACGAGCAGTACTTC
CDR3 protein: CASSKVTPGQGRSYEQYF

J gene: TRBJ2-5
V gene: TRBV25-1
clone size: NA
D gene: NA
CDR3 DNA: TGTGCCAGCAGTGAATTAACAGGGTGGAAGGAGACCCAGTACTTC
CDR3 protein: CASSELTGWKETQYF

J gene: TRBJ1-3
V gene: TRBV19
clone size: NA
D gene: NA
CDR3 DNA: TGTGCCAGTAGTCTTCAAGAAGTCTACGGAAACACCATATATTTT
CDR3 protein: CASSLQEVYGNTIYF

J gene: TRBJ2-1
V gene: TRBV6-2/TRBV6-3
clone size: NA
D gene: TRBD1
CDR3 DNA: TGTGCCAGCAGTGGGACAGGGCGGTCGTGGGAGCAGTTCTTC
CDR3 protein: CASSGTGRSWEQFF

J gene: TRBJ2-5
V gene: TRBV5-1
clone size: NA
D gene: TRBD2
CDR3 DNA: TGCGCCAGCAGCTTGGGGACTAGCGGGAGTGAGGAGACCCAGTACTTC
CDR3 protein: CASSLGTSGSEETQYF

J gene: TRBJ1-1
V gene: TRBV6-4
clone size: NA
D gene: NA
CDR3 DNA: TGTGCCAGCAGTCCGGAGGGAGGGAACACTGAAGCTTTCTTT
CDR3 protein: CASSPEGGNTEAFF

J gene: TRBJ2-5
V gene: TRBV24-1
clone size: NA
D gene: TRBD1
CDR3 DNA: TGTGCCACCAGTGATTTCACAGGGGCAGAGACCCAGTACTTC
CDR3 protein: CATSDFTGAETQYF

J gene: TRBJ2-4
V gene: TRBV23-1
clone size: NA
D gene: TRBD1
CDR3 DNA: TGCGCCAGCAGTCAATTCCCCGGGACAGGGTCGTCAAACATTCAGTACTTC
CDR3 protein: CASSQFPGTGSSNIQYF

J gene: TRBJ2-5
V gene: TRBV19
clone size: NA
D gene: NA
CDR3 DNA: TGTGCCAGTAGTACGCGCTCCGGTGGGACCCAGTACTTC
CDR3 protein: CASSTRSGGTQYF

J gene: TRBJ2-3
V gene: TRBV3-1/TRBV3-2
clone size: NA
D gene: TRBD2
CDR3 DNA: TGTGCCAGCAGCTTCCGGACTAGCGGGGGAAGCACAGATACGCAGTATTTT
CDR3 protein: CASSFRTSGGSTDTQYF

J gene: TRBJ2-3
V gene: TRBV7-2
clone size: NA
D gene: NA
CDR3 DNA: TGTGCCAGCAGCTTAGGCAGGCAAGATACGCAGTATTTT
CDR3 protein: CASSLGRQDTQYF

J gene: TRBJ2-1
V gene: TRBV4-1
clone size: NA
D gene: NA
CDR3 DNA: TGCGCCAGCAGCCAGACAGGTTACGTTCCGCTGGAGCAGTTCTTC
CDR3 protein: CASSQTGYVPLEQFF

J gene: TRBJ1-1
V gene: TRBV7-9
clone size: NA
D gene: NA
CDR3 DNA: TGTGCCAGCAGCCTATTTAAGGGGACTGAAGCTTTCTTT
CDR3 protein: CASSLFKGTEAFF

J gene: TRBJ2-7
V gene: TRBV9
clone size: NA
D gene: NA
CDR3 DNA: TGTGCCAGCAGCGCCGCCGGGATGTCCTACGAGCAGTACTTC
CDR3 protein: CASSAAGMSYEQYF

J gene: TRBJ1-3
V gene: TRBV2
clone size: NA
D gene: NA
CDR3 DNA: TGTGCCAGCGGGCACAGGGCTGGAAACACCATATATTTT
CDR3 protein: CASGHRAGNTIYF

J gene: TRBJ1-4
V gene: TRBV4-1
clone size: NA
D gene: TRBD1
CDR3 DNA: TGCGCCAGCAGCCAAACCGGGACAGGGGGTGAAAAACTGTTTTTT
CDR3 protein: CASSQTGTGGEKLFF

J gene: TRBJ2-1
V gene: TRBV19
clone size: NA
D gene: TRBD2
CDR3 DNA: TGTGCCAGTAGTATGGCTAGCGGGTTGTACAATGAGCAGTTCTTC
CDR3 protein: CASSMASGLYNEQFF

J gene: TRBJ2-7
V gene: TRBV11-2
clone size: NA
D gene: NA
CDR3 DNA: TGTGCCAGCAGCTTTTACCCAGGCGAGCAGTACTTC
CDR3 protein: CASSFYPGEQYF

J gene: TRBJ1-3
V gene: TRBV5-8
clone size: NA
D gene: TRBD1
CDR3 DNA: TGTGCCAGCAGCCTTTGGACAGGAGTTTCTGGAAACACCATATATTTT
CDR3 protein: CASSLWTGVSGNTIYF

J gene: TRBJ2-3
V gene: TRBV7-2
clone size: NA
D gene: NA
CDR3 DNA: TGTGCCAGCAGCTTAGCGGGAGTAGCTACGCAGTATTTT
CDR3 protein: CASSLAGVATQYF

J gene: TRBJ1-1
V gene: TRBV19
clone size: few
D gene: NA
CDR3 DNA: TGTGCCAGTAGTATTCGGAGGGGCACTGAAGCTTTCTTT
CDR3 protein: CASSIRRGTEAFF

J gene: TRBJ2-5
V gene: TRBV29-1
clone size: once
D gene: NA
CDR3 DNA: TGCAGCGTTGCCCGGGGGAGGCAAGAGACCCAGTACTTC
CDR3 protein: CSVARGRQETQYF

J gene: TRBJ2-2
V gene: TRBV6-5
clone size: NA
D gene: NA
CDR3 DNA: TGTGCCAGCAGTTACTCGAACACAGCCTACACCGGGGAGCTGTTTTTT
CDR3 protein: CASSYSNTAYTGELFF

J gene: TRBJ1-2
V gene: TRBV6-2/TRBV6-3
clone size: NA
D gene: NA
CDR3 DNA: TGTGCCAGCAGCCTAACCCAGGGGAACTATGGCTACACCTTC
CDR3 protein: CASSLTQGNYGYTF

J gene: TRBJ1-4
V gene: TRBV28
clone size: NA
D gene: NA
CDR3 DNA: TGTGCCAGCAGTTTGGGGCCGTCTCAGGAAAAACTGTTTTTT
CDR3 protein: CASSLGPSQEKLFF

J gene: TRBJ2-1
V gene: TRBV19
clone size: few
D gene: TRBD1
CDR3 DNA: TGTGCCAGTAGTATGAGGAGGACAGGGGCCTACAATGAGCAGTTCTTC
CDR3 protein: CASSMRRTGAYNEQFF

J gene: TRBJ2-3
V gene: TRBV11-3
clone size: NA
D gene: NA
CDR3 DNA: TGTGCCAGCAGCCCCGGGGGCACAGATACGCAGTATTTT
CDR3 protein: CASSPGGTDTQYF

J gene: TRBJ2-5
V gene: TRBV4-3
clone size: NA
D gene: NA
CDR3 DNA: TGCGCCAGCAGCCAAGTTTCCCGGAAGGGGGCCCAGTACTTC
CDR3 protein: CASSQVSRKGAQYF

J gene: TRBJ1-5
V gene: TRBV6-8
clone size: NA
D gene: NA
CDR3 DNA: TGTGCCAGCAGTCCCGGACGGACCCGGGGTTCCCAGCCCCAGCATTTT
CDR3 protein: CASSPGRTRGSQPQHF

J gene: TRBJ2-1
V gene: TRBV27
clone size: NA
D gene: NA
CDR3 DNA: TGTGCCAGCAGTCCCCCCGACTACCTTCCTCACAATGAGCAGTTCTTC
CDR3 protein: CASSPPDYLPHNEQFF

J gene: TRBJ2-7
V gene: TRBV29-1
clone size: NA
D gene: TRBD2
CDR3 DNA: TGCAGCGCCATGCCCCGCGGGGGTGGGAACGAGCAGTACTTC
CDR3 protein: CSAMPRGGGNEQYF

J gene: TRBJ2-3
V gene: TRBV19
clone size: once
D gene: TRBD1
CDR3 DNA: TGTGCCAGTAGTATGTCGGGACAGGGAAGCACAGATACGCAGTATTTT
CDR3 protein: CASSMSGQGSTDTQYF

J gene: TRBJ1-1
V gene: TRBV30
clone size: NA
D gene: NA
CDR3 DNA: TGTGCCTGGAGCCCTCCTCGGGGGGTTACTGAAGCTTTCTTT
CDR3 protein: CAWSPPRGVTEAFF

J gene: TRBJ2-5
V gene: TRBV6-1
clone size: NA
D gene: TRBD2
CDR3 DNA: TGTGCCAGCAGTGAAGGTCTAGCGGGGAAGACCCAGTACTTC
CDR3 protein: CASSEGLAGKTQYF

J gene: TRBJ2-1
V gene: TRBV7-8
clone size: NA
D gene: TRBD2
CDR3 DNA: TGTGCCAGCAGCTCGCATGGGACTAGCGGGCGGGTGCAGTTCTTC
CDR3 protein: CASSSHGTSGRVQFF

J gene: TRBJ2-7
V gene: TRBV7-8
clone size: NA
D gene: NA
CDR3 DNA: TGTGCCAGCAGCTTGGAGGGTGTGAGGTACTTC
CDR3 protein: CASSLEGVRYF

J gene: TRBJ1-5
V gene: TRBV28
clone size: NA
D gene: TRBD1
CDR3 DNA: TGTGCCAGCAGTTTACAGGGGGCGGGGAGCAATCAGCCCCAGCATTTT
CDR3 protein: CASSLQGAGSNQPQHF

J gene: TRBJ1-2
V gene: TRBV3-1/TRBV3-2
clone size: few
D gene: NA
CDR3 DNA: TGTGCCAGCAGCCAAGGTATTTTATCTGACTATGGCTACACCTTC
CDR3 protein: CASSQGILSDYGYTF

J gene: TRBJ2-5
V gene: TRBV19
clone size: NA
D gene: NA
CDR3 DNA: TGTGCCAGTAAAAGACAGGATCAAGAGACCCAGTACTTC
CDR3 protein: CASKRQDQETQYF

J gene: TRBJ1-4
V gene: TRBV3-1/TRBV3-2
clone size: NA
D gene: NA
CDR3 DNA: TGTGCCAGCAGCCAAGTTGTCTCTCGCGGAGAAAAACTGTTTTTT
CDR3 protein: CASSQVVSRGEKLFF

J gene: TRBJ1-6
V gene: TRBV4-1
clone size: NA
D gene: TRBD1
CDR3 DNA: TGCGCCAGCAGCCAAGTGTTAGGCGGGACAGGGGTTAATTCACCCCTCCACTTT
CDR3 protein: CASSQVLGGTGVNSPLHF

J gene: TRBJ2-7
V gene: TRBV3-1/TRBV3-2
clone size: NA
D gene: NA
CDR3 DNA: TGTGCCAGCAGCCTAAACTCCCAAGAGGGCCAGCAGTACTTC
CDR3 protein: CASSLNSQEGQQYF